This T cell receptor (beta chain) was identified in a study of cytomegalovirus exposure and HLA in healthy donors. Details on this clone: Its antigen remains unknown.

The table came from immunoSEQ multiplex PCR; TCRdb's copy has only in-frame clones and leaves some out. The sample consists of more than 85,000 clones, about 88% of them appearing once. Study-wide points: The authors listed around 150 TCR beta chains as cytomegalovirus-associated. In vitro work confirmed that a few CMV-associated chains recognize CMV antigens. Reports indicated that the classifier achieved high specificity and sensitivity in diagnosing cytomegalovirus status.

V lost 10 bases to trimming and J lost 4 bases; unmatched junction nucleotides: 10. The CDR3 sequence is 14 residues long. Germline V gene lookup returns CDR1 ENHRY and CDR2 SYGVKD. The sequence derives from a woman aged 18-30 years in good health and CMV-seronegative. The material sequenced was PBMCs. J is TRBJ2-1 and V is TRBV10-3, with 7 bases lining up with TRBD2. The CDR3 nucleotides are TGTGCCACATACGAGCGGGGCACATACAATGAGCAGTTCTTC. This gives the protein CATYERGTYNEQFF.